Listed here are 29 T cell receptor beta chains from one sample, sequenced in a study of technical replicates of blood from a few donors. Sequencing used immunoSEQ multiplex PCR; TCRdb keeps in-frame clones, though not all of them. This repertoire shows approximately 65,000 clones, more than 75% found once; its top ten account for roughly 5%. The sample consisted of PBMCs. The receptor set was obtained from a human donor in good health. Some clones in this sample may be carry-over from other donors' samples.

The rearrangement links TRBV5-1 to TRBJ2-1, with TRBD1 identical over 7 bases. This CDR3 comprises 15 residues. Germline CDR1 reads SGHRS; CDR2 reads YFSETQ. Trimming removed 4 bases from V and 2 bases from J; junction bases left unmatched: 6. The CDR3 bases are TGCGCCAGCAGCAGTTGGACAGGAACCTACAATGAGCAGTTCTTC. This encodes CASSSWTGTYNEQFF.

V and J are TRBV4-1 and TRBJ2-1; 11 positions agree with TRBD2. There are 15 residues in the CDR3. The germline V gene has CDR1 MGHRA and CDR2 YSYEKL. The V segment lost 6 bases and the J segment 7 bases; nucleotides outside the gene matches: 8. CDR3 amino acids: CASRPTSGGPNEQFF. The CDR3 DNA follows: TGCGCCAGCAGACCTACTAGCGGGGGTCCTAATGAGCAGTTCTTC.

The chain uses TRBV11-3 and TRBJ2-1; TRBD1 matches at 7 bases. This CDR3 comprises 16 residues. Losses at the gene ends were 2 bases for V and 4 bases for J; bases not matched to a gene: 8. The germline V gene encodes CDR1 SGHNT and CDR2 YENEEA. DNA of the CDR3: TGTGCCAGCAGCTTAAGGGGGACAGCCTTATACAATGAGCAGTTCTTC. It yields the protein CASSLRGTALYNEQFF.

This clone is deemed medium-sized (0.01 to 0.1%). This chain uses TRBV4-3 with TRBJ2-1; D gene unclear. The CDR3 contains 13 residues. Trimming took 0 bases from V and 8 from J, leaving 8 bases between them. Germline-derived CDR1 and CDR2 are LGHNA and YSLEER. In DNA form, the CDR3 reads TGCGCCAGCAGCCAAGATCGCCGGGATGAGCAGTTCTTC. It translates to CASSQDRRDEQFF.

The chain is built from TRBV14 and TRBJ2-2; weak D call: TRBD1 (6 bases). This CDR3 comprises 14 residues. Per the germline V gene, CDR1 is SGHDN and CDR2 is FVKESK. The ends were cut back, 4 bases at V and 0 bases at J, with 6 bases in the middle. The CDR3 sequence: CASSRTANTGELFF. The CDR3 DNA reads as TGTGCCAGCAGCCGGACAGCGAACACCGGGGAGCTGTTTTTT.

The CDR3 loop is CASKVSGYGNTIYF. DNA of the CDR3: TGTGCCAGCAAGGTTTCGGGGTACGGAAACACCATATATTTT. The gene calls are TRBV2 and TRBJ1-3; D is uncertain. V gave up 7 bases and J gave up 4 bases, with 14 bases separating them. The CDR3 covers 14 residues. The germline gives CDR1 SNHLY, CDR2 FYNNEI.

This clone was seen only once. The CDR3 is CASRGQGSNQPQHF. The CDR3 DNA follows: TGTGCCAGCAGAGGACAGGGTAGCAATCAGCCCCAGCATTTT. The rearrangement joins TRBV6-5 to TRBJ1-5, with 8 bases identical to TRBD1. After removal of 6 bases from V and 0 bases from J, the junction contained 1 base not matched to a gene. The CDR3 is made up of 14 amino acids. Germline CDR1 is MNHEY and CDR2 is SVGAGI.

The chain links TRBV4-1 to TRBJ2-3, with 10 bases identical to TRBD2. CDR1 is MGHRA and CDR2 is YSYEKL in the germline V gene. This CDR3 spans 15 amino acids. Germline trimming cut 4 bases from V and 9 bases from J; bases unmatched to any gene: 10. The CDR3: CASSPGTSDPPTQYF. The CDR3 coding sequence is TGCGCCAGCAGCCCCGGGACTAGCGATCCACCCACGCAGTATTTT.

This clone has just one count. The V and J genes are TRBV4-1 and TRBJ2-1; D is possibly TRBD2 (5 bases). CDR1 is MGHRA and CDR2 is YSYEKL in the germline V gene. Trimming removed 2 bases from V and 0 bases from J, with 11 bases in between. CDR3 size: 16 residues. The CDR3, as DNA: TGCGCCAGCAGCCAAACTAGGGATTCCTCCTACAATGAGCAGTTCTTC. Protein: CASSQTRDSSYNEQFF.

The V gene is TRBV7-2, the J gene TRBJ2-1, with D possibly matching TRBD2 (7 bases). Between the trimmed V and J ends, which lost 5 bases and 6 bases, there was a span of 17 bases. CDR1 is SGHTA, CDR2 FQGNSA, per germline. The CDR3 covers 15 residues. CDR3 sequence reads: CASSTRGLAANEQFF. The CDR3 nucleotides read TGTGCCAGCAGCACCCGGGGGCTAGCGGCCAATGAGCAGTTCTTC.

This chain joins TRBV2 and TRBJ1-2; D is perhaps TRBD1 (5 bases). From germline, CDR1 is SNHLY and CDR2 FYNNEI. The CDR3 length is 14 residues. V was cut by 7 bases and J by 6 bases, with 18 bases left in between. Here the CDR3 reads CASTAVGGRHGYTF. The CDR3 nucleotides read TGTGCCAGCACAGCTGTCGGGGGGAGGCATGGCTACACCTTC.

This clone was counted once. CDR3 loop: CASSPETDIYEQYF. CDR3 DNA sequence: TGCGCCAGCAGCCCGGAGACGGATATTTACGAGCAGTACTTC. This sequence joins TRBV5-1 and TRBJ2-7; D unclear. Trimming removed 4 bases at V and 4 bases at J, with 15 bases between. Germline values: CDR1 SGHRS, CDR2 YFSETQ. The CDR3 spans 14 residues.

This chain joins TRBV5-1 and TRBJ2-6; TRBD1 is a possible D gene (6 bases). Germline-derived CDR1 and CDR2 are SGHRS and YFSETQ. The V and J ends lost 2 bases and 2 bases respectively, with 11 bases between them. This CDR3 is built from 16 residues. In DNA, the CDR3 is TGCGCCAGCAGCTTATCTGCAGGGGCTGGGGCCAACGTCCTGACTTTC. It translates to CASSLSAGAGANVLTF.

The CDR3 DNA reads as TGCAGCGTCGCCACATTACAGGGTAACACCGGGGAGCTGTTTTTT. This translates into CSVATLQGNTGELFF. The V call is TRBV29-1, the J call TRBJ2-2; a possible D gene is TRBD1 (6 bases). From germline, CDR1 is SQVTM and CDR2 ANQGSEA. Deletions cut 6 bases from V and 2 bases from J, with 16 bases between. The length of the CDR3 is 15 residues.

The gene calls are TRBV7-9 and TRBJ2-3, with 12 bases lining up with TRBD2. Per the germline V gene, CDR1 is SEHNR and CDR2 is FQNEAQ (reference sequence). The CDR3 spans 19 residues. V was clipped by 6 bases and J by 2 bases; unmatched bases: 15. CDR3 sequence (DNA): TGTGCCAGCAGTCCCCGGCTAGCGGGAGGGTTTAAAATCACAGATACGCAGTATTTT. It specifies CASSPRLAGGFKITDTQYF.

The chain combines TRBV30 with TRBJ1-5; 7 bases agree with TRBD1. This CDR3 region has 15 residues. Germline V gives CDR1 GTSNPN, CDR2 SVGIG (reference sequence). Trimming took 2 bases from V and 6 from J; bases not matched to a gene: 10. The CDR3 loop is CAWSLAGGNGQPQHF. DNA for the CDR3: TGTGCCTGGAGTCTGGCAGGGGGAAATGGTCAGCCCCAGCATTTT.

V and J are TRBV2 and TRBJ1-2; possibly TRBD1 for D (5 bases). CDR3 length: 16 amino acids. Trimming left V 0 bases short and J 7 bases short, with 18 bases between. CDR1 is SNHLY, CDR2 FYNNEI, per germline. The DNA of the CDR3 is TGTGCCAGCAGTGAAGCGCGGGGACCCTATTGGGGTGGCTACACCTTC. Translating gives CASSEARGPYWGGYTF. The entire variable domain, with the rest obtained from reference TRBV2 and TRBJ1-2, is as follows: EPEVTQTPSHQVTQMGQEVILRCVPISNHLYFYWYRQILGQKVEFLVSFYNNEISEKSEIFDDQFSVERPDGSNFTLKIRSTKLEDSAMYFCASSEARGPYWGGYTFGSGTRLTVV.

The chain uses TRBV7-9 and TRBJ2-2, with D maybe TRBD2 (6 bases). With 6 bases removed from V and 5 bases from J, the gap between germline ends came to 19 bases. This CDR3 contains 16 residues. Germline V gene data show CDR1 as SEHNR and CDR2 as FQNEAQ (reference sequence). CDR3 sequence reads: CASRHSTSESTGELFF. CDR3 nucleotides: TGTGCCAGCAGACACTCGACTAGTGAAAGTACCGGGGAGCTGTTTTTT.

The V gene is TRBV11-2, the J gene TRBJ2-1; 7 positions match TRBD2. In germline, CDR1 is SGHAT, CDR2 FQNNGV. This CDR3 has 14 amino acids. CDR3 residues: CATLAGEGEDEQFF. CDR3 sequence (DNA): TGTGCTACCTTGGCGGGAGAGGGAGAGGATGAGCAGTTCTTC.

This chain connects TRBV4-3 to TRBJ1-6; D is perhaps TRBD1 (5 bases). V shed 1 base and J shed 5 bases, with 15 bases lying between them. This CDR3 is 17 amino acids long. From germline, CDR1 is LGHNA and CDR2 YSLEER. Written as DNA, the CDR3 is TGCGCCAGCAGCCAAGGGTCCCGACAGAGAAATAATTCACCCCTCCACTTT. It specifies CASSQGSRQRNNSPLHF.

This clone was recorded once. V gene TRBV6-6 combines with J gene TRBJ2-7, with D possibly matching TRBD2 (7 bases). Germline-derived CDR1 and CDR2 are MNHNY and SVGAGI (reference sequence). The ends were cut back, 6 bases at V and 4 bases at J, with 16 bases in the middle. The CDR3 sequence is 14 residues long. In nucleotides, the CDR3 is TGTGCCAGCAGCCCGGGGGCGGGAGCTTACGAGCAGTACTTC. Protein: CASSPGAGAYEQYF.

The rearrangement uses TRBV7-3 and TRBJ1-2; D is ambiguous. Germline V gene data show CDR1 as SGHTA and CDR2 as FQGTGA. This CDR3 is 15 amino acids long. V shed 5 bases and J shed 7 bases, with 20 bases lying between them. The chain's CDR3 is CASSPSVGGWGGYTF. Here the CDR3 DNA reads TGTGCCAGCAGCCCGTCGGTTGGAGGGTGGGGTGGCTACACCTTC.

In DNA form, the CDR3 reads TGTGCCAGCAGCCCTAAGCTGAACACTGAAGCTTTCTTT. This translates into CASSPKLNTEAFF. This rearrangement joins TRBV7-9 to TRBJ1-1; no clear D gene. Germline CDR1 and CDR2: SEHNR and FQNEAQ (reference sequence). The CDR3 is made up of 13 amino acids. V shed 5 bases and J shed 0 bases, with 7 bases lying between them.

CDR3 DNA: TGTGCCAGCAGCTTAGCGCGGACAGGGGGAACTAATGAAAAACTGTTTTTT. Protein: CASSLARTGGTNEKLFF. V gene TRBV7-8 combines with J gene TRBJ1-4; TRBD1 aligns across 10 bases. Trimming at V came to 0 bases and at J to 1 base, leaving 2 bases not matched to a gene. Germline CDR1 SGHVS, CDR2 FQNEAQ. The CDR3 runs to 17 residues.

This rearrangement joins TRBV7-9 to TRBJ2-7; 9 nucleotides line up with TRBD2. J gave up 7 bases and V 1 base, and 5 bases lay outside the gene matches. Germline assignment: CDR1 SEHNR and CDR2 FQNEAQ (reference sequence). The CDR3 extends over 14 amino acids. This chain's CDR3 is CASSLGTSAEEQYF. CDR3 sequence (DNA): TGTGCCAGCAGCTTAGGGACTAGCGCCGAGGAGCAGTACTTC.

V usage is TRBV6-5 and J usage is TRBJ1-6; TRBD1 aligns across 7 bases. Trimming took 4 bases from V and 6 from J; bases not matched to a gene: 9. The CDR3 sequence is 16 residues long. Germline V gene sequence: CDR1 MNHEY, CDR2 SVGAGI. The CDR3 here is CASSSRQGLGNSPLHF. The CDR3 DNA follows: TGTGCCAGCAGTTCGAGACAGGGTTTGGGTAATTCACCCCTCCACTTT.

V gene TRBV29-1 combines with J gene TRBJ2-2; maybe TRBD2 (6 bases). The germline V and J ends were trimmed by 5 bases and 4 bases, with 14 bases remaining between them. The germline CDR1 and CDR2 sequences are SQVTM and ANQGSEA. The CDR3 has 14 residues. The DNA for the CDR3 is TGCAGCGTTCGTAGCGGACCCCTCACCGGGGAGCTGTTTTTT. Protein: CSVRSGPLTGELFF.

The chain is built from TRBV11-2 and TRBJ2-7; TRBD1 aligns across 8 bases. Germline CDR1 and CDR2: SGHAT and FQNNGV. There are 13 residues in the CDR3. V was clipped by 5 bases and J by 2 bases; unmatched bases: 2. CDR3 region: CASSPDRAYEQYF. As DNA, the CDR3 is TGTGCCAGCAGCCCGGACAGGGCCTACGAGCAGTACTTC.

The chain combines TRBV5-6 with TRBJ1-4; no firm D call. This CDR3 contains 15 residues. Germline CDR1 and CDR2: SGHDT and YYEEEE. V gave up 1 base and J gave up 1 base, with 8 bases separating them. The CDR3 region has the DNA TGTGCCAGCAGCTTGTACGGGGTAACTAATGAAAAACTGTTTTTT. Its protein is CASSLYGVTNEKLFF. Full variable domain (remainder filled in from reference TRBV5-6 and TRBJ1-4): DAGVTQSPTHLIKTRGQQVTLRCSPKSGHDTVSWYQQALGQGPQFIFQYYEEEERQRGNFPDRFSGHQFPNYSSELNVNALLLGDSALYLCASSLYGVTNEKLFFGSGTQLSVL.